Listed below are T cell receptor beta chains from one sample, sequenced in a study of T cell repertoires in cytomegalovirus infection. TCRdb reanalysed the reads using MiXCR and keeps one entry per CDR3 protein. Of 310,000 or so distinct CDR3 sequences detected, 15% to 20% appear once; the ten largest clones hold about 11%. The specimen was PBMCs. The receptors derive from a human donor in good health (CMV status not recorded). Some clones in this sample may be carry-over from other donors' samples. CDR3s include the opening cysteine and the closing phenylalanine or tryptophan. D genes are given only for firm matches. For some rows the clone size is stated as once, few or many, or as a class when expanded; others skip it.

>TRBV10-3|TRBD2|TRBJ2-7|many
CAISGGLAGGYEQYF
TGTGCCATCAGTGGGGGACTAGCGGGGGGCTACGAGCAGTACTTC
>TRBV18|-|TRBJ1-5|-
CASSPEIRSNQPQHF
TGTGCCAGCTCACCGGAGATACGTAGCAATCAGCCCCAGCATTTT
>TRBV7-2|-|TRBJ1-3|many
CASSAWVGGSGNTIYF
TGTGCCAGCAGCGCCTGGGTCGGGGGCTCTGGAAACACCATATATTTT
>TRBV6-6|-|TRBJ1-5|many
CASSGVNSNQPQHF
TGTGCCAGCAGTGGAGTTAATAGCAATCAGCCCCAGCATTTT
>TRBV27|TRBD1|TRBJ2-3|-
CASSLGTVGWDTQYF
TGTGCCAGCAGCCTCGGGACAGTCGGTTGGGATACGCAGTATTTT
>TRBV20-1|TRBD1|TRBJ2-6|-
CSATGQYSGANVLTF
TGCAGTGCGACGGGACAGTACTCTGGGGCCAACGTCCTGACTTTC
>TRBV10-3|-|TRBJ1-2|-
CAIDTGSYGYTF
TGTGCCATTGATACAGGGTCATATGGCTACACCTTC
>TRBV6-5|TRBD2|TRBJ2-1|many
CASSPAGTSGSVYNEQFF
TGTGCCAGCAGCCCCGCCGGGACTAGCGGATCAGTCTACAATGAGCAGTTCTTC
>TRBV20-1|TRBD1|TRBJ1-2|many
CSAHTGGIGYTF
TGCAGTGCTCACACAGGGGGTATTGGCTACACCTTC
>TRBV7-2|TRBD2|TRBJ2-3|many
CASSRRAGGSDTQYF
TGTGCCAGCAGCCGACGGGCGGGGGGGTCAGATACGCAGTATTTT
>TRBV4-3|TRBD2|TRBJ2-1|few
CASSQDLGGGALNEQFF
TGCGCCAGCAGCCAAGATCTGGGCGGGGGGGCTCTCAATGAGCAGTTCTTC
>TRBV5-1|TRBD1|TRBJ2-1|few
CASSTPGQTSGSYNEQFF
TGCGCCAGCTCCACGCCGGGACAGACATCTGGCTCCTACAATGAGCAGTTCTTC
>TRBV20-1|-|TRBJ2-1|-
CSAIQGSYNEQFF
TGCAGTGCCATTCAGGGGTCATACAATGAGCAGTTCTTC
>TRBV24-1|-|TRBJ2-1|-
CATSGYNEQFF
TGTGCCACCAGTGGTTACAATGAGCAGTTCTTC
>TRBV7-8|-|TRBJ2-3|many
CASSLDKPLGDTQYF
TGTGCCAGCAGCTTAGACAAGCCCCTTGGGGATACGCAGTATTTT
>TRBV27|TRBD1|TRBJ2-1|many
CASTDLSGQGVNEQFF
TGTGCCAGCACCGATTTATCGGGACAGGGTGTCAATGAGCAGTTCTTC
>TRBV12-3/TRBV12-4|-|TRBJ1-1|few
CASTPVRGFAEAFF
TGTGCCAGCACCCCGGTCCGCGGGTTTGCTGAAGCTTTCTTT
>TRBV4-1|TRBD2|TRBJ2-1|few
CASSQRDGGFEQFF
TGCGCCAGCAGCCAAAGGGACGGGGGGTTCGAGCAGTTCTTC
>TRBV19|TRBD2|TRBJ2-1|many
CASRRWASGGAEDNEQFF
TGTGCCAGTAGGAGGTGGGCTAGCGGGGGGGCCGAGGATAATGAGCAGTTCTTC
>TRBV6-1|-|TRBJ2-7|-
CASSRTEGSYEQYF
TGTGCCAGCAGTAGGACAGAGGGCTCCTACGAGCAGTACTTC
>TRBV7-2|-|TRBJ2-2|-
CASSLRRVLTGELFF
TGTGCCAGCAGCTTAAGAAGGGTACTCACCGGGGAGCTGTTTTTT
>TRBV5-1|-|TRBJ2-3|-
CASSLGALGGTDTQYF
TGCGCCAGCAGCTTGGGGGCCCTCGGAGGAACAGATACGCAGTATTTT
>TRBV11-2|-|TRBJ2-2|-
CASRYGLNTGELFF
TGTGCCAGCCGTTATGGATTAAACACCGGGGAGCTGTTTTTT
>TRBV6-2/TRBV6-3|-|TRBJ2-5|-
CASSYPEETQYF
TGTGCCAGCAGTTACCCTGAAGAGACCCAGTACTTC
>TRBV12-3/TRBV12-4|TRBD1|TRBJ1-2|few
CASSPQQGAIGGYTF
TGTGCCAGCAGCCCACAACAGGGGGCGATCGGTGGCTACACCTTC
>TRBV7-8|-|TRBJ2-7|many
CASSRDEFRGHNF
TGTGCCAGCAGCCGGGACGAGTTCAGGGGTCACAACTTC
>TRBV7-6|-|TRBJ1-3|many
CASSLEAAAGNTIYF
TGTGCCAGCAGCTTAGAGGCAGCTGCTGGAAACACCATATATTTT
>TRBV15|-|TRBJ2-7|many
CATSRDAGSSYEQYF
TGTGCCACCAGCAGAGATGCTGGAAGCTCCTACGAGCAGTACTTC
>TRBV2|-|TRBJ1-2|-
CASSASSRSYGYTF
TGTGCCAGCAGTGCGTCCTCCAGGAGCTATGGCTACACCTTC
>TRBV7-8|TRBD1|TRBJ1-1|many
CASSPLTGRNTEAFF
TGTGCCAGCAGCCCATTGACAGGGAGGAACACTGAAGCTTTCTTT
>TRBV6-2/TRBV6-3|TRBD2|TRBJ2-1|few
CASSYQRGDYNEQFF
TGTGCCAGCAGTTACCAGCGGGGGGATTACAATGAGCAGTTCTTC
>TRBV12-3/TRBV12-4|-|TRBJ2-7|many
CASSLAPGEVAYEQYF
TGTGCCAGCAGTTTAGCGCCCGGGGAGGTTGCCTACGAGCAGTACTTC
>TRBV27|TRBD1|TRBJ2-1|few
CASSQRPGTGHEQFF
TGTGCCAGCAGCCAACGCCCCGGGACAGGCCATGAGCAGTTCTTC
>TRBV20-1|TRBD1|TRBJ1-1|-
CSATRDSGTEAFF
TGCAGTGCCACCCGGGACAGTGGCACTGAAGCTTTCTTT
>TRBV5-4|-|TRBJ1-1|-
CASSLDRWTTAIGEAFF
TGTGCCAGCAGCTTGGATAGATGGACTACCGCGATAGGCGAAGCTTTCTTT
>TRBV27|-|TRBJ1-1|-
CASKGHSNTEAFF
TGTGCCAGCAAAGGCCACTCGAACACTGAAGCTTTCTTT
>TRBV10-3|TRBD2|TRBJ2-1|few
CAISEKYGLAGGNEQFF
TGTGCCATCAGTGAGAAGTATGGACTAGCGGGGGGAAATGAGCAGTTCTTC
>TRBV4-1|-|TRBJ2-6|-
CASSQFRGSGANVLTF
TGCGCCAGCAGCCAATTCAGGGGCTCTGGGGCCAACGTCCTGACTTTC
>TRBV12-3/TRBV12-4|TRBD1|TRBJ1-5|many
CASSQAHDGTGHQPQHF
TGTGCCAGCAGCCAAGCGCATGATGGGACAGGTCATCAGCCCCAGCATTTT
>TRBV4-2|-|TRBJ2-2|-
CASSSSEPNGELFF
TGTGCCAGCAGCTCATCGGAGCCAAACGGGGAGCTGTTTTTT
>TRBV28|-|TRBJ2-1|-
CASTGGVYNEQFF
TGTGCCAGCACCGGGGGCGTGTACAATGAGCAGTTCTTC
>TRBV6-1|-|TRBJ1-2|many
CASRHNPGLNYGYTF
TGTGCCAGCAGACACAATCCGGGACTCAACTATGGCTACACCTTC
>TRBV7-9|-|TRBJ1-3|many
CASRTGTGNTIYF
TGTGCCAGCAGGACAGGAACTGGAAACACCATATATTTT
>TRBV6-6|-|TRBJ1-2|many
CASSYWQLLLYTF
TGTGCCAGCAGTTACTGGCAACTCCTCTTGTACACCTTC
>TRBV2|TRBD1|TRBJ2-2|few
CASRDSGTGGTGELFF
TGTGCCAGCAGAGATTCCGGGACAGGGGGCACCGGGGAGCTGTTTTTT
>TRBV25-1|-|TRBJ1-1|-
CASSPDGLAEAFF
TGTGCCAGCAGTCCGGACGGCTTGGCTGAAGCTTTCTTT
>TRBV6-2/TRBV6-3|-|TRBJ1-1|many
CASSWGNTEAFF
TGTGCCAGCAGTTGGGGGAACACTGAAGCTTTCTTT
>TRBV5-6|-|TRBJ2-3|many
CASSPNWGSLTDTQYF
TGTGCCAGCAGCCCGAACTGGGGGAGTCTGACAGATACGCAGTATTTT
>TRBV2|TRBD2|TRBJ2-3|few
CATAPGTSAGDTQYF
TGTGCCACCGCTCCCGGGACTAGCGCTGGAGATACGCAGTATTTT